A selection of T cell receptor beta chains follows, all from one sample in a study of blood T cells in healthy people across ages. Each CDR3 protein gets one entry after TCRdb re-called the 5' RACE reads with MiXCR. This sample has approximately 810,000 distinct CDR3 sequences; around 26% occur once, and the top ten carry about 18%. Material for sequencing was blood. The receptors originated from an elderly woman in good health. The conserved cysteine and the conserved F or W are not part of the CDR3 here. D genes are given only for firm matches. Size tells how often a clone was seen (once, few, many) or the class of an expanded clone, and some rows leave it out.

j_gene | abundance | len | v_gene | d_gene | CDR3aa
TRBJ2-6 | many | 12 | TRBV9 | TRBD2 | ASQRGAGANVLT
TRBJ1-5 | few | 10 | TRBV2 | TRBD1 | ASTGDSQPQH
TRBJ1-6 | many | 16 | TRBV4-2 | TRBD1 | ASSQGALGDRGYSPLH
TRBJ2-1 | few | 14 | TRBV24-1 | . | ATSDRSASLLDEQF
TRBJ2-2 | . | 15 | TRBV20-1 | TRBD1 | SARGRGAGTGAGELF
TRBJ2-3 | . | 12 | TRBV6-1 | . | ASRDRPSTDTQY
TRBJ2-3 | many | 13 | TRBV7-2 | TRBD2 | ASSLPSGVTDTQY
TRBJ2-7 | many | 11 | TRBV20-1 | . | SAPDTSAYEQY
TRBJ2-3 | many | 14 | TRBV20-1 | TRBD2 | SARSISGESTDTQY
TRBJ1-1 | many | 11 | TRBV6-2/TRBV6-3 | TRBD1 | ASRGQVNTEAF
TRBJ1-1 | few | 8 | TRBV29-1 | . | SVDPSGAF
TRBJ1-5 | . | 11 | TRBV6-2/TRBV6-3 | . | ASSYSRGVPQH
TRBJ2-3 | many | 15 | TRBV7-2 | . | ASSLASSAHSTDTQY
TRBJ1-1 | . | 9 | TRBV20-1 | TRBD1 | SATRQGGAF
. | . | 13 | TRBV7-2 | TRBD2 | ASSLFWGGTYEQY
TRBJ2-3 | . | 13 | TRBV12-3/TRBV12-4 | . | ASRPGMVRTDTQY
TRBJ1-5 | . | 11 | TRBV6-5 | . | ASRQGPQQPQH
TRBJ1-2 | many | 9 | TRBV10-3 | . | AISEMEVYT
TRBJ1-5 | many | 12 | TRBV12-3/TRBV12-4 | . | ASSPRQAHQPQH
TRBJ1-4 | . | 12 | TRBV6-5 | . | ASSPDRWGEKLF
TRBJ2-7 | many | 11 | TRBV12-3/TRBV12-4 | TRBD1 | ASSPTGGNEQY
TRBJ1-2 | . | 13 | TRBV18 | TRBD1 | ASSPPTGGHYGYT
TRBJ2-7 | few | 14 | TRBV7-2 | TRBD2 | ASSLESGVSSYEQY
TRBJ2-4 | few | 11 | TRBV12-3/TRBV12-4 | TRBD2 | ASSLGAGEIQY
TRBJ2-3 | many | 10 | TRBV6-2/TRBV6-3 | . | ASSAASDTQY
TRBJ1-2 | many | 13 | TRBV2 | . | ASSERREANYGYT
TRBJ1-1 | . | 12 | TRBV12-3/TRBV12-4 | . | ASSNQGFSSEAF
TRBJ1-2 | many | 12 | TRBV7-9 | . | ASSLASQPRGYT
TRBJ2-6 | many | 15 | TRBV12-3/TRBV12-4 | TRBD1 | ASSFTGGHSGANVLT
TRBJ2-1 | many | 18 | TRBV6-5 | TRBD2 | ASSYGGLAGASRLYNEQF
TRBJ1-1 | many | 13 | TRBV20-1 | . | SARDFRQGDTEAF
TRBJ2-4 | . | 13 | TRBV6-2/TRBV6-3 | TRBD1 | ASSSPGGWGNIQY
TRBJ2-3 | many | 12 | TRBV20-1 | TRBD2 | SALPAGGGDTQY
TRBJ1-2 | . | 12 | TRBV7-2 | TRBD1 | ASSADRVSYGYT
TRBJ2-4 | . | 10 | TRBV21-1 | . | ASSKTEEKQY
TRBJ2-5 | once | 13 | TRBV5-1 | TRBD2 | ASSKGLAAGETQY
TRBJ1-5 | . | 13 | TRBV6-5 | . | ASSYSSKENQPQH
TRBJ2-5 | . | 12 | TRBV20-1 | . | SARSMLDPYEHY
TRBJ1-6 | . | 11 | TRBV5-1 | . | ASSLAGFPPLH
TRBJ2-7 | . | 12 | TRBV20-1 | TRBD1 | SAISGQVPYEQD
TRBJ2-3 | many | 12 | TRBV9 | . | ASSVPDSTDTQY